This T cell receptor (beta chain) came from a study of T cell repertoires in cytomegalovirus infection. From the reads, TCRdb called clonotypes with MiXCR, one entry per CDR3 protein. Of hundreds of thousands of distinct CDR3 sequences in the sample, 11% were seen once. Overall study results and limits: Carriers of CMV and the relevant HLA type were discriminated by public TCR beta frequency.

Notes on this clonotype: What it binds is not known.

Germline loops: CDR1 MNHEY, CDR2 SVGAGI. The CDR3 is made up of 13 amino acids. The V end was cut by 2 bases, the J end by 2 bases, with 4 bases between. The chain links TRBV6-5 to TRBJ1-5; no definite D call. The TCR comes from a human donor in good health (CMV status not recorded). Some clones in this sample may be carry-over from other donors' samples. The sequenced sample consisted of PBMCs. The chain's CDR3 is CASSYNGNQPQHF. DNA of the CDR3: TGTGCCAGCAGTTACAACGGCAATCAGCCCCAGCATTTT.